This is a list of T cell receptor beta chains from one sample in a study of T cells in Graves' hyperthyroidism and ophthalmopathy. TCRdb reprocessed the multiplex PCR reads via MiXCR and lists one record per CDR3 protein. The sample carries some 200,000 distinct CDR3 sequences, about 15% recorded once. Sample: blood. Every receptor here comes from a woman in her forties or fifties with Graves' hyperthyroidism. Each CDR3 is given with its conserved first and last residue.

v_call	cdr3_aa
TRBV10-2	CASSDGILAETQYF
TRBV7-9	CASSPLPRGGTGVGYTEAFF
TRBV30	CAWSEAGWNIQYF
TRBV11-2	CASSSHGRESGDEQYF
TRBV28	CASSLLGRYQPQHF
TRBV7-9	CASSRLGDGQFF
TRBV28	CASSLFGTVSNTGELFF
TRBV13	CASSPPGPTEAFF
TRBV11-2	CASWQRPDTQYF
TRBV7-3	CASSSSWDREYTGELFF
TRBV2	CASSGNAGRSSYEQYF
TRBV6-2/TRBV6-3	CASSYVQGGNQPQHF
TRBV29-1	CSVEESWASTDTQYF
TRBV30	CAWLSSWNTEAFF
TRBV7-2	CASSRVTSPGGNTIYF
TRBV6-1	CASTGELNTEAFF
TRBV27	CASSWVGSSYNEQFF
TRBV7-3	CASSERGGRVGTQYF
TRBV20-1	CSARTPGSYNEQFF
TRBV3-1	CASSQGPYEQYF
TRBV5-1	CASRTTPISGGEQFF
TRBV6-1	CASIKRTGPQETQYF
TRBV11-2	CASSLGQVDEQFF
TRBV18	CASSPYQNTGELFF
TRBV18	CASSRQGMDTEAFF
TRBV6-1	CASSASVGPGNTIYF
TRBV30	CAWSNSAGGYTF
TRBV28	CASRIEGYGYTF
TRBV4-1	CASSQGAGESTDTQYF
TRBV27	CASSFGRTGYEQYF
TRBV12-3/TRBV12-4	CASSLGRRLGNTIYF
TRBV20-1	CSARGEGYEQFF
TRBV15	CATSRDASSYEQYF
TRBV28	CASTPGTYTEAFF
TRBV2	CASRREGKSSYNEQFF
TRBV5-6	CASSLGHWDTEAFF
TRBV27	CASSPSQQGARGNTIYF
TRBV5-8	CASSLLVSPGRPYNEQFF
TRBV20-1	CSGESLPGANVLTF
TRBV7-8	CASSRSGEQYF
TRBV6-2/TRBV6-3	CASSYSGTDIGEQFF
TRBV28	CASSFDRSQETQYF
TRBV28	CASTTEEGRLTGELFF
TRBV29-1	CSVARQETQYF
TRBV6-5	CASSSRQDHYGYTF
TRBV5-1	CASSLVGDGSGNTIYF
TRBV2	CASSGTGTGAYEQYF
TRBV7-9	CASSLGISPLHF
TRBV7-2	CASSSPGTDTQYF
TRBV10-3	CAISDGGDTQYF
TRBV11-3	CASSGGLAGVETQYF
TRBV27	CASQGLAGHNEQFF
TRBV12-3/TRBV12-4	CASRESMNTEAFF
TRBV6-2/TRBV6-3	CASSPLSGFYGYTF
TRBV25-1	CASSAGQRRQYF
TRBV20-1	CSAERDTPADTQYF
TRBV10-3	CAISEFRGRDTEAFF
TRBV6-1	CASSDPAGQANQPQHF